This T cell receptor beta chain stems from a study of STAT3 mutations in large granular lymphocyte leukemia. As regards this clone: Antigen specificity is unknown.

Each sample's TCRbeta library yielded on average roughly 43,000 productive templates. Profiled with immunoSEQ multiplex PCR; TCRdb holds only in-frame clones, not every one. The repertoire holds around 5,700 clones, with roughly 73% as singletons. Whole-study results and caveats: At least one immunodominant TCR beta clonotype appeared in every T-cell large granular lymphocyte leukemia patient.

The CDR3 extends over 13 amino acids. Trimming removed 10 bases from V and 3 bases from J, with 13 bases in between. Germline V gene data show CDR1 as ENHRY and CDR2 as SYGVKD. The clonotype originates from a middle-aged man with T-cell large granular lymphocyte leukemia. Some clones in this sample may be carry-over from other donors' samples. The chain employs TRBV10-3 and TRBJ1-5; unclear D gene. The sequencing input was peripheral blood mononuclear cells. CDR3 residues: CATRETVNQPQHF. DNA of the CDR3: TGTGCCACCCGGGAAACAGTCAATCAGCCCCAGCATTTT.